This T cell receptor (beta chain) is from a study of blood T cell repertoires in COVID-19. The wider study: Acute and convalescent COVID-19 specimens originated in the United States, Italy and Spain.

The germline V and J ends were trimmed by 0 bases and 7 bases, with 10 bases remaining between them. The CDR3 contains 15 residues. Germline V gives CDR1 SEHNR, CDR2 FQNEAQ (reference sequence). Sequenced by immunoSEQ multiplex PCR; TCRdb stores in-frame clones only, minus some. The sample has about 500,000 clones, approximately 86% seen once. The chain joins TRBV7-9 to TRBJ1-6; D is unresolved. The receptor was isolated from a woman between 18 and 29 years old who had recovered from COVID-19. Sequencing was done on a sample of PBMCs or T cells enriched from blood (not recorded which). The CDR3 loop is CASSLALPGNSPLHF. The DNA for the CDR3 is TGTGCCAGCAGCTTAGCCCTCCCCGGGAATTCACCCCTCCACTTT.